Listed below are T cell receptor beta chains from one sample, sequenced in a study of T cell repertoires in cytomegalovirus infection. These TCRs' antigens remain unknown. A single record per CDR3 protein comes from TCRdb applying MiXCR to the reads. This sample has roughly 990,000 distinct CDR3 sequences; roughly 30% occur once, and the top ten carry 13%. Source: cultured CD8+ T cells from PBMCs, taken from culture after CMV antigen stimulation. The receptors shown here come from a human donor in good health (CMV status not recorded). Some clones in this sample may be carry-over from other donors' samples. The CDR3 runs from the conserved cysteine through the conserved F or W. The D gene is left open where the match is weak. The size of a clone is reported for some rows only, either as once, few or many, or as a class for expanded clones.

D: TRBD1; V: TRBV7-9; length: 18; J: TRBJ2-7; size: many; DNA: TGTGCCAGCAGCTTAGGTCCCTCTAGGACAGGGGGCCAGTACGAGCAGTACTTC; CDR3: CASSLGPSRTGGQYEQYF
D: .; V: TRBV6-2/TRBV6-3; length: 16; J: TRBJ2-1; size: .; DNA: TGTGCCAGCAGTTACTCGTCAGGGGCTTCCTACAATGAGCAGTTCTTC; CDR3: CASSYSSGASYNEQFF
D: .; V: TRBV7-2; length: 14; J: TRBJ2-5; size: many; DNA: TGTGCCAGCAGCTTAGAACGGGGGCTGGAGACCCAGTACTTC; CDR3: CASSLERGLETQYF
D: TRBD1; V: TRBV20-1; length: 15; J: TRBJ1-4; size: .; DNA: TGCAGTGCGACGGACAGGAGTGCAACTAATGAAAAACTGTTTTTT; CDR3: CSATDRSATNEKLFF
D: TRBD2; V: TRBV13; length: 15; J: TRBJ2-1; size: few; DNA: TGTGCCAGCAGCCCGCGGGGGGGCCCAGGCTATGAGCAGTTCTTC; CDR3: CASSPRGGPGYEQFF
D: .; V: TRBV7-6; length: 17; J: TRBJ2-7; size: .; DNA: TGTGCCAGCAGCTCTAGTTTTACCCCGATCTATTACTACGAGCAGTACTTC; CDR3: CASSSSFTPIYYYEQYF
D: .; V: TRBV5-4; length: 14; J: TRBJ2-1; size: .; DNA: TGTGCCGTCAAGGGGCGGAGCTCCTACAATGAGCAGTTCTTC; CDR3: CAVKGRSSYNEQFF
D: TRBD2; V: TRBV10-2; length: 14; J: TRBJ2-5; size: .; DNA: TGCGCCAGCAACTCGGGACTAGCGGGGGAGACCCAGTACTTC; CDR3: CASNSGLAGETQYF
D: .; V: TRBV6-6; length: 15; J: TRBJ2-7; size: few; DNA: TGTGCCAGCAGTCCGACGGAGGGTGACCCCTACGAGCAGTACTTC; CDR3: CASSPTEGDPYEQYF
D: .; V: TRBV7-9; length: 13; J: TRBJ2-1; size: many; DNA: TGTGCCAGCAGCTGGACAGAATACAATGAGCAGTTCTTC; CDR3: CASSWTEYNEQFF
D: .; V: TRBV6-6; length: 14; J: TRBJ1-1; size: .; DNA: TGTGCCAGCAGTTACACCACAGGGACCACTGAAGCTTTCTTT; CDR3: CASSYTTGTTEAFF
D: TRBD2; V: TRBV27; length: 13; J: TRBJ2-7; size: .; DNA: TGTGCCAGCATGGGAGGGGCCTCCTACGAGCAGTACTTC; CDR3: CASMGGASYEQYF
D: .; V: TRBV5-3; length: 16; J: TRBJ1-1; size: once; DNA: TGTGCCAGAAGCTTGGACAGGAGATTAGTGAACACTGAAGCTTTCTTT; CDR3: CARSLDRRLVNTEAFF
D: .; V: TRBV6-5; length: 13; J: TRBJ1-5; size: few; DNA: TGTGCCAGCAGTTACTCGTCAAGGCAGCCCCAGCATTTT; CDR3: CASSYSSRQPQHF
D: TRBD2; V: TRBV19; length: 17; J: TRBJ2-5; size: few; DNA: TGTGCCAGTAGTATAGATCTAGGGACTAGAGTGCAAGAGACCCAGTACTTC; CDR3: CASSIDLGTRVQETQYF
D: .; V: TRBV24-1; length: 16; J: TRBJ2-3; size: many; DNA: TGTGCCACCAGTCCCAATCAAGGGGGGGGCCTAGATACGCAGTATTTT; CDR3: CATSPNQGGGLDTQYF
D: .; V: TRBV7-8; length: 18; J: TRBJ1-1; size: many; DNA: TGTGCCAGCAGCTTAGCCTCGGGCCGGAGGGCGATGAACACTGAAGCTTTCTTT; CDR3: CASSLASGRRAMNTEAFF
D: .; V: TRBV7-9; length: 14; J: TRBJ2-7; size: .; DNA: TGTGCCAGCAGCTTAGGGGGCGCGATCTACGAGCAGTACTTC; CDR3: CASSLGGAIYEQYF
D: .; V: TRBV4-3; length: 13; J: TRBJ2-3; size: .; DNA: TGCGCCAGCAGCCAAGAGTTGACAGATACGCAGTATTTT; CDR3: CASSQELTDTQYF
D: .; V: TRBV4-1; length: 13; J: TRBJ1-1; size: .; DNA: TGCGCCAGCAGCCAAGCGGCCGACAATGAAGCTTTCTTT; CDR3: CASSQAADNEAFF
D: .; V: TRBV7-8; length: 16; J: TRBJ2-3; size: many; DNA: TGTGCCAGCAGCTTAGACGCGGGGCTAGGCACAGATACGCAGTATTTT; CDR3: CASSLDAGLGTDTQYF
D: TRBD1; V: TRBV2; length: 14; J: TRBJ2-1; size: few; DNA: TGTGCCAGCAGGGCCAGGGGGTTGTACAATGAGCAGTTCTTC; CDR3: CASRARGLYNEQFF
D: .; V: TRBV27; length: 14; J: TRBJ2-2; size: .; DNA: TGTGCCAGCAGTTTGTGGCAGGCCCCCGGGGAGCTGTTTTTT; CDR3: CASSLWQAPGELFF
D: .; V: TRBV6-2/TRBV6-3; length: 13; J: TRBJ1-2; size: .; DNA: TGTGCCAGCAGCTTTGACAGGATCTATGGCTACACCTTC; CDR3: CASSFDRIYGYTF
D: .; V: TRBV28; length: 18; J: TRBJ1-5; size: .; DNA: TGTGCCAGCAGTTTATTTGCCCAGGCCGGGGGTAGCAATCAGCCCCAGCATTTT; CDR3: CASSLFAQAGGSNQPQHF
D: TRBD1; V: TRBV25-1; length: 18; J: TRBJ1-2; size: .; DNA: TGTGCCAGCAGTGAATATACGGGCGGGACAGGGGGGCCCTATGGCTACACCTTC; CDR3: CASSEYTGGTGGPYGYTF
D: TRBD1; V: TRBV7-2; length: 13; J: TRBJ2-7; size: many; DNA: TGTGCCAGCAGCCTTGACAGGGGTGGAGAGCAGTACTTC; CDR3: CASSLDRGGEQYF
D: TRBD1; V: TRBV28; length: 14; J: TRBJ2-5; size: few; DNA: TGTGCCAGCAGTTTGACAGGGAGAAAAGAGACCCAGTACTTC; CDR3: CASSLTGRKETQYF
D: .; V: TRBV2; length: 13; J: TRBJ1-1; size: .; DNA: TGTGCCAGCAGTGAGTTAACGGGCGCTGAAGCTTTCTTT; CDR3: CASSELTGAEAFF
D: .; V: TRBV7-6; length: 16; J: TRBJ2-1; size: few; DNA: TGTGCCAGCAGCTTAGCGTTAGTAGGCAGGGAGAATGAGCAGTTCTTC; CDR3: CASSLALVGRENEQFF
D: TRBD1; V: TRBV7-2; length: 14; J: TRBJ1-1; size: few; DNA: TGTGCCAGCAGCTTTGGGACAGGGAGGGGTGAAGCTTTCTTT; CDR3: CASSFGTGRGEAFF
D: .; V: TRBV19; length: 19; J: TRBJ2-3; size: .; DNA: TGTGCCAGTAGTATAGCTATTACTGCGGTGGGCGCTAGCACAGATACGCAGTATTTT; CDR3: CASSIAITAVGASTDTQYF
D: TRBD1; V: TRBV28; length: 14; J: TRBJ1-5; size: many; DNA: TGTGCCAGCAGTCCAGGGGGCAGAAATCAGCCCCAGCATTTT; CDR3: CASSPGGRNQPQHF
D: TRBD1; V: TRBV27; length: 18; J: TRBJ1-6; size: few; DNA: TGTGCCAGCAGTTTACCCCCTAACAGGGGCCCCTATAATTCACCCCTCCACTTT; CDR3: CASSLPPNRGPYNSPLHF
D: .; V: TRBV10-3; length: 15; J: TRBJ2-5; size: .; DNA: TGTGCCATCAGTGAGTCGACCCGGGGGTGGGAGACCCAGTACTTC; CDR3: CAISESTRGWETQYF
D: TRBD2; V: TRBV6-1; length: 15; J: TRBJ2-3; size: many; DNA: TGTGCCAGCAGTGAACAGCGGGGGGGCACAGATACGCAGTATTTT; CDR3: CASSEQRGGTDTQYF
D: .; V: TRBV6-5; length: 15; J: TRBJ1-1; size: .; DNA: TGTGCCAGCAGTTACTCCCCGGAGAGGTACACTGAAGCTTTCTTT; CDR3: CASSYSPERYTEAFF
D: .; V: TRBV4-1; length: 16; J: TRBJ1-4; size: .; DNA: TGCGCCAGCAGCCTAGACCGATTTACGACTAATGAAAAACTGTTTTTT; CDR3: CASSLDRFTTNEKLFF
D: TRBD1; V: TRBV19; length: 17; J: TRBJ1-5; size: few; DNA: TGTGCCAGTAGTATCTCCAGGGGGCGCGCGAACAATCAGCCCCAGCATTTT; CDR3: CASSISRGRANNQPQHF
D: TRBD1; V: TRBV20-1; length: 14; J: TRBJ1-5; size: .; DNA: TGCAATGCTAGAAGGGGGGACAGCCAGGGGCCCCAGCATTTT; CDR3: CNARRGDSQGPQHF
D: TRBD1; V: TRBV2; length: 14; J: TRBJ1-1; size: .; DNA: TGTGCCAGCAGTTACCTGGGGACAGGGCATGAAGCTTTCTTT; CDR3: CASSYLGTGHEAFF
D: TRBD2; V: TRBV27; length: 16; J: TRBJ2-5; size: few; DNA: TGTGCCAGCAGCCCCCGGACTAGCGGGGGGGTGGAGACCCAGTACTTC; CDR3: CASSPRTSGGVETQYF